The source of this T cell receptor (beta chain) is a study of CD8 T cells in Susac syndrome. For the study at large: Patients with Susac syndrome were therapy-naive, on corticosteroids, or on intravenous immunoglobulin alone at the time that blood was drawn.

The ends were cut back, 0 bases at V and 7 bases at J, with 12 bases in the middle. Germline CDR1 reads SQVTM; CDR2 reads ANQGSEA. The CDR3 contains 13 residues. Random hexamers primed reverse transcription of roughly 0.5 to 1 ug RNA. One entry per CDR3 protein, called by TCRdb with MiXCR from the immunoSEQ multiplex PCR reads. The sample has roughly 130,000 distinct CDR3 sequences, nearly 96% seen once; the top ten hold about 0.14%. Findings and caveats of the study: The CD4+ T cell repertoires in Susac syndrome did not show any clonal expansion. The study's TCR sequencing and HLA analysis covered a relatively small number of individuals, and the study acknowledged this.

In the case of this clonotype: Its matching antigen is unknown.

The sample was CD4+ T cells from PBMCs. The chain joins TRBV29-1 to TRBJ2-5, with D perhaps TRBD1 or TRBD2 (6 bases each). This receptor was identified in a human donor with Susac syndrome. CDR3 bases: TGCAGCGTTGAAGAGGTGGAGGGGGTGACCCAGTACTTC. It yields the protein CSVEEVEGVTQYF.